The TCR beta chain described here comes from a study of shared clonotypes between healthy human individuals. Study results and limitations: An anticipated effect of sequencing depth on clonotype sharing among donors was recognized. Generally, naive subsets came out with larger estimated richness than memory subsets.

The donors, healthy adults who were HIV-negative, had experienced no recent acute infections or vaccinations. Assay: immunoSEQ multiplex PCR; the TCRdb copy retains only in-frame clones and omits some. Among about 1.1 million clones listed, about 80% were seen once. This CDR3 has 14 residues. The V gene lost 0 bases and the J gene lost 5 bases, with 9 bases spanning the gap. The germline V gene encodes CDR1 SGHRS and CDR2 YFSETQ. On this clone itself: The antigen remains undetermined.

The sample comprised memory CD4+ T cells from PBMCs. The subset here: CD45RA-negative fraction. The V call is TRBV5-1, the J call TRBJ1-5, with D hard to call. The origin of this receptor is a man between 18 and 29 years old in good health. Some clones in this sample may be carry-over from other donors' samples. The CDR3 reads CASSLVPGDQPQHF. CDR3 DNA sequence: TGCGCCAGCAGCTTGGTTCCAGGAGATCAGCCCCAGCATTTT.